This T cell receptor beta chain was obtained from a study of glioma-infiltrating T cells. CDR3 size: 15 residues. CDR1 MNHNS and CDR2 SASEGT come from the germline V gene. Trimming cost V 6 bases and J 0 bases, with 12 bases left between them. This clonotype was counted many times. The antigen is unknown. Study-wide points: Non-neoplastic patients had below-expected tissue-blood divergence, while all gliomas exceeded expectation. CDR3 overlap between tissue and blood was very small.

Amplification of TCR alpha and beta CDR3 regions from RNA used iRepertoire nested multiplex PCR. One entry per CDR3 protein, called by TCRdb with MiXCR from the multiplex PCR reads. The table shows 300,000 to 450,000 distinct CDR3 sequences, with 41% occurring only once. The source of this sequence is a human donor with low-grade glioma or glioblastoma, undergoing nonglioma brain surgery, or in good health (not recorded which). Sequenced: glioma tissue, nonneoplastic brain tissue, or PBMCs (not recorded which). The chain links TRBV6-1 to TRBJ2-1; possibly TRBD1 for D (7 bases). As DNA, the CDR3 is TGTGCCAGCAGACTAGCAGGGGGCTCCTACAATGAGCAGTTCTTC. Residues: CASRLAGGSYNEQFF.